The source of this T cell receptor beta chain is a study of T cells in Graves' hyperthyroidism and ophthalmopathy. After removal of 4 bases from V and 6 bases from J, the junction contained 11 bases not matched to a gene. The CDR3 has 17 residues. Per germline, CDR1 MNHGY and CDR2 SVAAGI. The sample holds a few counts of this clonotype. Researchers took RNA transcripts and amplified the TCR beta CDR3 regions from them. HTBI primers were used for first-round RT-PCR of the TCR CDR3. TCRdb re-called the multiplex PCR reads with MiXCR, one entry per CDR3 protein. The sample shows 350,000 or so distinct CDR3 sequences, 15% to 20% of them seen only once.

The V call is TRBV6-9, the J call TRBJ2-1, with TRBD2 identical over 11 bases. The material sequenced was blood. This sequence was found in a woman between 50 and 59 years old with Graves' hyperthyroidism. CDR3 in amino acids: CASSLLAGDGAGNEQFF. The CDR3, as DNA: TGTGCCAGCAGTTTACTAGCGGGGGACGGGGCAGGCAATGAGCAGTTCTTC.